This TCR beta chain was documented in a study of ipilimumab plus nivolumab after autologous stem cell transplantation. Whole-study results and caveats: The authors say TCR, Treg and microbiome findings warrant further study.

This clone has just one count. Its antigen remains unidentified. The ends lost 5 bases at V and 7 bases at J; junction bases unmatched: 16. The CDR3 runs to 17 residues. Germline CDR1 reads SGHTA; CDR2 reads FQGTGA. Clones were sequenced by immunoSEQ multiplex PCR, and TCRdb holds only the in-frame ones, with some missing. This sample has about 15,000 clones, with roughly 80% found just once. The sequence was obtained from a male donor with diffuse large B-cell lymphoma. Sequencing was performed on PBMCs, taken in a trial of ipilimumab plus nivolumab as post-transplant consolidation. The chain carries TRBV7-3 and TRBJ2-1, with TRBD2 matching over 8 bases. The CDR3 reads CASSRTQGAGVFNEQFF. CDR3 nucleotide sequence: TGTGCCAGCAGCAGAACCCAGGGAGCGGGGGTTTTTAATGAGCAGTTCTTC.